This T cell receptor beta chain was identified in a study of beta chain features in type 1 diabetes. As for the study in general: Cell yields, age and gender were similar between patients and healthy donors. Whole-study findings and limits: cDNA-based reads could over-represent cells with high TCR expression.

Worth noting for this clone: Antigen specificity is unknown.

As every portion of the isolated RNA was reverse transcribed, the sequencing read expressed TCRB transcripts. Deep immunoSEQ sequencing covered naive, central memory and regulatory T cell samples. Here immunoSEQ multiplex PCR was the method, and the copy in TCRdb shows in-frame clones only, minus some. The sample includes some 270,000 clones, roughly 14% seen only once; the top ten take roughly 0.028%. CDR3 size: 14 residues. CDR1 LNHNV and CDR2 YYDKDF come from the germline V gene (reference sequence). V lost 5 bases, J lost 3 bases, and 6 bases stayed unmatched. This chain uses TRBV15 with TRBJ2-5, with 7 bases lining up with TRBD2. Sequencing was done on a sample of naive CD4+ T cells from blood. The receptor's source is a woman aged 40 to 50 in good health. In nucleotides, the CDR3 is TGTGCCACCAGCTCCCCCGGGGGGAAAGAGACCCAGTACTTC. It codes for CATSSPGGKETQYF.